This entry is about one T cell receptor beta chain. The specificity of this receptor is unknown. The input lacks base qualities; no much larger clone sits a single base away. The source of the sample is a study of human thymus T cells (dated by TCRdb to 2020 to 2021). General notes on the study: The study used roughly 8 infant thymus samples plus four related peripheral blood samples to characterize TCR alpha and beta repertoires. The infant donors were roughly 6 to 244 days old, and the cohort included six or seven males and two females. Broader findings and caveats from the paper: V and J gene segment usage appeared biased in both thymic and peripheral blood repertoires. On average, thymus samples yielded roughly 770,000 unique TCRB clonotypes, whereas blood samples yielded roughly 80,000.

In Finland, the donors were immunologically healthy infants who were having open corrective cardiac surgery for congenital heart defects. During surgery, a small roughly 0.45-1 mL aliquot of peripheral blood was collected from four of the eight donors. Instead of starting from a fixed cell number, genomic DNA extraction from blood samples used all available leukocytes. Erythrocytes were removed from blood with ACK lysis buffer, and the leukocytes were stored as pellets at -70 °C. Genomic DNA was extracted from frozen cell pellets with a QIAsymphony instrument. The immunoSEQ multiplex PCR assay was used to amplify the TCRB and TCRAD loci from a standardized quantity of quality-controlled genomic DNA. The amplicons spanned the V(D)J region and were long enough to cover the CDR3 and allow V and J genes to be identified. The commercial immunoSEQ service was used to sequence amplicons on an Illumina platform. Per the source publication's procedure: Primer bias and sequencing errors were corrected as previously described, and TCRAD and TCRB were defined on the basis of the IMGT database. immunoSEQ Analyzer 3.0 and VDJTools were used for repertoire analysis, which covered basic statistics, V/J segment usage, diversity estimates, rarefaction and pairwise overlap. To estimate diversity, the Chao1, ChaoE, Efron-Thisted, Shannon and inverse Simpson indices were applied, and diversity was also estimated on datasets down-sampled to the smallest sample. Repertoire overlap used strict matching of CDR3 nucleotide sequence, V gene and J gene, with Jaccard-based multidimensional scaling clustering. As stored in TCRdb, this immuneACCESS dataset retains in-frame rearrangements with V and J assigned. A fraction of the clones does not appear; measured against another copy, unresolved V genes explain less than half of the discrepancy, and the remainder lacks a known reason. D and trimming come from the DNA, and the V and J calls and clone size come from that table. Counted in this sample were tens of thousands of clones; 85% to 95% of them appeared once. The ten largest clonotypes hold roughly 5.6% of the sample.

The receptor was isolated from a boy younger than two with a congenital heart defect but otherwise immunologically healthy. Sample: blood.

The CDR3 in this case is CAISESRQGGNTDTQYF. Here is the DNA: TGTGCCATCAGTGAGTCGAGGCAGGGTGGGAATACAGATACGCAGTATTTT. The V gene is TRBV10-3 and the J gene is TRBJ2-3; matching of 5 bases hints at TRBD1 as the D gene. Trimming at the junction amounts to 0 bases on V and 3 bases on J, and the germline ends lie 16 bases apart. CDR1 ENHRY and CDR2 SYGVKD were looked up in the germline V gene. Taken from cysteine to phenylalanine, the CDR3 has 17 residues. Solely the CDR3 DNA is kept, with 51 bases framed from the first base.